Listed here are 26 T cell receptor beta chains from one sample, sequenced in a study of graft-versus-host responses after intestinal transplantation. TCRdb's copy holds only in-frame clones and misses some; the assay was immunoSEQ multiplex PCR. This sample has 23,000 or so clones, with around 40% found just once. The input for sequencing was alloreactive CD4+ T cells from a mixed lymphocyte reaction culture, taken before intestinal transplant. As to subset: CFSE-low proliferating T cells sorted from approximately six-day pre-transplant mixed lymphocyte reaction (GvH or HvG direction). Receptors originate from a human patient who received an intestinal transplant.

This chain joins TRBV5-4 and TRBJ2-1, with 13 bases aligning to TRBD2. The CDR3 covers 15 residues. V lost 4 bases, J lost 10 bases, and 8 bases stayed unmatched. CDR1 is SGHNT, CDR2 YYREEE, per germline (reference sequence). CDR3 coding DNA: TGTGCCAGCAGCCTACGGACTAGCGGGAGTGTCGAGCAGTTCTTC. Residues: CASSLRTSGSVEQFF.

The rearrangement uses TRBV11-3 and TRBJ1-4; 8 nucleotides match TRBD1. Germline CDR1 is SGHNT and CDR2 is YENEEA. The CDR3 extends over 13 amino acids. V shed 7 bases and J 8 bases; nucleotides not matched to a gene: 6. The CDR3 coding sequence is TGTGCCAGCATGGGACAGGTTGGGGAAAAACTGTTTTTT. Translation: CASMGQVGEKLFF. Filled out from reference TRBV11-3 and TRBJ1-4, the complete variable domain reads EAGVVQSPRYKIIEKKQPVAFWCNPISGHNTLYWYLQNLGQGPELLIRYENEEAVDDSQLPKDRFSAERLKGVDSTLKIQPAELGDSAVYLCASMGQVGEKLFFGSGTQLSVL.

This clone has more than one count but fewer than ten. CDR3 in amino acids: CASSEESLRNTEAFF. CDR3 nucleotide sequence: TGTGCCAGCAGTGAAGAATCTCTCCGGAACACTGAAGCTTTCTTT. This chain joins TRBV6-1 and TRBJ1-1; D not certain. The CDR3 contains 15 residues. Trimming stripped 1 base from V and 1 base from J, with 10 bases between. Germline CDR1 and CDR2: MNHNS and SASEGT.

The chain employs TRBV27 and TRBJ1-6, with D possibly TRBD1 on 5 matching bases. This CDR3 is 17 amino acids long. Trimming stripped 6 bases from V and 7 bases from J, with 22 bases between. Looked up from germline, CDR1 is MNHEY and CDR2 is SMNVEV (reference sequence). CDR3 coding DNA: TGTGCCAGCAGCTTAGAGAAAGGACACGGTGTGAATTCACCCCTCCACTTT. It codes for CASSLEKGHGVNSPLHF.

The CDR3 DNA sequence: TGTGCCAGCAGCTTAGCTCCGGGAGTTATGAACACTGAAGCTTTCTTT. Its protein is CASSLAPGVMNTEAFF. The chain links TRBV7-8 to TRBJ1-1; D gene unclear. Germline V gene sequence: CDR1 SGHVS, CDR2 FQNEAQ. Deletions cut 0 bases from V and 0 bases from J, with 11 bases between. The CDR3 sequence is 16 residues long.

CDR3 in DNA: TGTGCCAGCAGCCCGACAGTGGCCTACGAGCAGTACTTC. This encodes CASSPTVAYEQYF. The chain is built from TRBV6-6 and TRBJ2-7; TRBD1 is a possible D gene (5 bases). V lost 6 bases to trimming and J lost 2 bases, with 11 bases between them. From germline, CDR1 is MNHNY and CDR2 SVGAGI (reference sequence). CDR3 length equals 13 residues.

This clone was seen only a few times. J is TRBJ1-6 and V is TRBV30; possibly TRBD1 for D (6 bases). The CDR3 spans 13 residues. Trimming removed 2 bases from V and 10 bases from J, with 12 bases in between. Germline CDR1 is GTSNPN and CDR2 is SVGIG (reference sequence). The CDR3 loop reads CAWSRTARSPLHF. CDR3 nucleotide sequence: TGTGCCTGGAGTAGGACAGCGCGATCACCCCTCCACTTT.

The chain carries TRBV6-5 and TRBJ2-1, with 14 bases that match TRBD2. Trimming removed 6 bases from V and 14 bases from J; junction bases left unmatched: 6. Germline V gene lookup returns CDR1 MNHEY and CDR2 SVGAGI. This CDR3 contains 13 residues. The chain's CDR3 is CASSRTSGGREFF. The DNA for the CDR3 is TGTGCCAGCAGCCGGACTAGCGGGGGGAGAGAGTTCTTC.

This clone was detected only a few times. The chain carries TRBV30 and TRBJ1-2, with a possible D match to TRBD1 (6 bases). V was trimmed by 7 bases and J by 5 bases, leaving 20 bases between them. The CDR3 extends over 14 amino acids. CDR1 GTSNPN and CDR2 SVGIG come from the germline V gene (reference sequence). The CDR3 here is CALLGAGLLYGYTF. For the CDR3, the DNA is TGTGCCTTGCTGGGGGCAGGGCTTCTATATGGCTACACCTTC.

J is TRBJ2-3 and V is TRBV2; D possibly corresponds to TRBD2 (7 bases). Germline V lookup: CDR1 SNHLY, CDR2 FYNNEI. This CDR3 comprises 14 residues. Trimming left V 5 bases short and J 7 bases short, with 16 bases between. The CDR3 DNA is TGTGCCAGCAGTTTAGAGGGGGGGCCACATACGCAGTATTTT. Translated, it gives CASSLEGGPHTQYF.

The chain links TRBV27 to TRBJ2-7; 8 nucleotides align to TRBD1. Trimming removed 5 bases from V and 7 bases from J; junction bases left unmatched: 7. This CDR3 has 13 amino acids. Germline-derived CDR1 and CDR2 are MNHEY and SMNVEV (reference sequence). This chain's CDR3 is CASSPGDRREQYF. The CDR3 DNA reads TGTGCCAGCAGTCCCGGGGACAGGAGGGAGCAGTACTTC.

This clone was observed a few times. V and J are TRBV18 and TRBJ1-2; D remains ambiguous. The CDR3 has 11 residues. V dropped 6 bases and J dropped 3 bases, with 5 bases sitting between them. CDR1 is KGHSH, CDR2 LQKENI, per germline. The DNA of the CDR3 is TGTGCCAGCTCGGAGGACTATGGCTACACCTTC. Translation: CASSEDYGYTF. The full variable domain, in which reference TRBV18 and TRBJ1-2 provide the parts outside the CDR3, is NAGVMQNPRHLVRRRGQEARLRCSPMKGHSHVYWYRQLPEEGLKFMVYLQKENIIDESGMPKERFSAEFPKEGPSILRIQQVVRGDSAAYFCASSEDYGYTFGSGTRLTVV.

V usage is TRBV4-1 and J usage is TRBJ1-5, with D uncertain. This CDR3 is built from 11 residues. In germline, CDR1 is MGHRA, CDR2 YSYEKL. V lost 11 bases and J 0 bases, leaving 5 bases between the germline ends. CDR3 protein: CAFVSNQPQHF. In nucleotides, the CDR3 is TGCGCCTTCGTTAGCAATCAGCCCCAGCATTTT.

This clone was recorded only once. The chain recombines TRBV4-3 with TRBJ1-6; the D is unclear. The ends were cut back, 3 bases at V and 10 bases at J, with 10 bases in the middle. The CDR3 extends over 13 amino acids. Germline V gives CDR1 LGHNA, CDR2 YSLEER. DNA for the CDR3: TGCGCCAGCAGCCAGACTTCTCTATCACCCCTCCACTTT. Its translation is CASSQTSLSPLHF.

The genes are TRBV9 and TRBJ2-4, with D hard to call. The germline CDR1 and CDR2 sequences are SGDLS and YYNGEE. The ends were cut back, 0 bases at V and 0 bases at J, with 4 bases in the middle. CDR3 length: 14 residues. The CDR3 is CASSVDIAKNIQYF. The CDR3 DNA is TGTGCCAGCAGCGTAGACATAGCCAAAAACATTCAGTACTTC. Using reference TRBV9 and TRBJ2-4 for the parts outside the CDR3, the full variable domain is DSGVTQTPKHLITATGQRVTLRCSPRSGDLSVYWYQQSLDQGLQFLIQYYNGEERAKGNILERFSAQQFPDLHSELNLSSLELGDSALYFCASSVDIAKNIQYFGAGTRLSVL.

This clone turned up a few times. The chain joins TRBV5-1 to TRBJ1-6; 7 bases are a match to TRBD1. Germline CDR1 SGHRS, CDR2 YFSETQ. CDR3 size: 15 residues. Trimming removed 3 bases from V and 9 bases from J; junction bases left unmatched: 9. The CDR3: CASSYIGGVGSPLHF. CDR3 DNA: TGCGCCAGCAGCTACATAGGGGGCGTCGGTTCACCCCTCCACTTT.

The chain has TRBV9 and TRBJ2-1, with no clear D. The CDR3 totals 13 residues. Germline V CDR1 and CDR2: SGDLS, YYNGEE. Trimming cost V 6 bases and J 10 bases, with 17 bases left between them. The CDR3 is CASNPSPASEQFF. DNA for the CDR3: TGTGCCAGCAATCCTAGTCCGGCCTCCGAGCAGTTCTTC.

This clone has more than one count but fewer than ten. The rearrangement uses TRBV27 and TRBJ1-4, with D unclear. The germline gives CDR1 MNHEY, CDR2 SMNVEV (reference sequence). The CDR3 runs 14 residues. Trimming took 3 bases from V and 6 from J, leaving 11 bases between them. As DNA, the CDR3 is TGTGCCAGCAGTTTTGAGGTATTGGATGAAAAACTGTTTTTT. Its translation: CASSFEVLDEKLFF.

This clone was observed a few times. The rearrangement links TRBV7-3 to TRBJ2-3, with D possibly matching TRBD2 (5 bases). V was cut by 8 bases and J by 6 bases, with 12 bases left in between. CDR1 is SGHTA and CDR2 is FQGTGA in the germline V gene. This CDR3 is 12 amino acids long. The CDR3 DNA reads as TGTGCCAGCGGGCCGGGAAGGGATACGCAGTATTTT. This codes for CASGPGRDTQYF.

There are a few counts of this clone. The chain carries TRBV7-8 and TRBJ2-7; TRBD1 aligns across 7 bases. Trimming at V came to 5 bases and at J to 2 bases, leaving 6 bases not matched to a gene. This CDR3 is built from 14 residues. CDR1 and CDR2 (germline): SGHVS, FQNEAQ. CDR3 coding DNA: TGTGCCAGCAGCAGGGGGACAGCTACCTACGAGCAGTACTTC. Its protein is CASSRGTATYEQYF. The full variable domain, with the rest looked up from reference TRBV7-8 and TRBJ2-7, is GAGVSQSPRYKVAKRGQDVALRCDPISGHVSLFWYQQALGQGPEFLTYFQNEAQLDKSGLPSDRFFAERPEGSVSTLKIQRTQQEDSAVYLCASSRGTATYEQYFGPGTRLTVT.

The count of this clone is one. The CDR3 here is CASSRYNEQFF. The CDR3, as DNA: TGTGCCAGCAGTCGCTACAATGAGCAGTTCTTC. The chain combines TRBV2 with TRBJ2-1, with unresolved D. The CDR3 spans 11 residues. Germline-derived CDR1 and CDR2 are SNHLY and FYNNEI. The germline V and J ends were trimmed by 5 bases and 3 bases, with 2 bases remaining between them.

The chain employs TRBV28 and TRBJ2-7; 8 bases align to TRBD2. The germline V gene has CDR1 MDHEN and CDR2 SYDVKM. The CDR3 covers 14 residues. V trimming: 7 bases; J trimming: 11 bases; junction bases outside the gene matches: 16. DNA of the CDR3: TGTGCCAGCATGGCCGGGGGACTAGAGGCCATTGAGTACTTC. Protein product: CASMAGGLEAIEYF.

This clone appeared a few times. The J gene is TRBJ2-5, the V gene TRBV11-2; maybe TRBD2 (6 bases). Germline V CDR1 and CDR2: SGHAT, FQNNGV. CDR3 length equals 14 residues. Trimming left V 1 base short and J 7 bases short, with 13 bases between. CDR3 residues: CASSLGARRGTQYF. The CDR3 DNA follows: TGTGCCAGCAGCTTAGGGGCTAGGAGGGGGACCCAGTACTTC. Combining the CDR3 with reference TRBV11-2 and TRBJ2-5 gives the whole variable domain EAGVAQSPRYKIIEKRQSVAFWCNPISGHATLYWYQQILGQGPKLLIQFQNNGVVDDSQLPKDRFSAERLKGVDSTLKIQPAKLEDSAVYLCASSLGARRGTQYFGPGTRLLVL.

CDR3 coding DNA: TGTGCCAGCCAAAGGGGAGGACCCACAGATACGCAGTATTTT. Protein product: CASQRGGPTDTQYF. The chain is built from TRBV28 and TRBJ2-3; possibly TRBD2 for D (6 bases). The length of the CDR3 is 14 residues. Germline CDR1 MDHEN, CDR2 SYDVKM. The V end was cut by 8 bases, the J end by 2 bases, with 14 bases between. Looking up the rest from reference TRBV28 and TRBJ2-3 gives the full variable domain: DVKVTQSSRYLVKRTGEKVFLECVQDMDHENMFWYRQDPGLGLRLIYFSYDVKMKEKGDIPEGYSVSREKKERFSLILESASTNQTSMYLCASQRGGPTDTQYFGPGTRLTVL.

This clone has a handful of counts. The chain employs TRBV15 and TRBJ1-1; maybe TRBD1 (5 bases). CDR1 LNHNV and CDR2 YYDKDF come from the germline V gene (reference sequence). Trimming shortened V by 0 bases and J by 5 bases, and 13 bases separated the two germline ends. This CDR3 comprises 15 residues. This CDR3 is CATSRDVAGMTEAFF. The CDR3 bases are TGTGCCACCAGCAGAGATGTGGCAGGGATGACTGAAGCTTTCTTT.

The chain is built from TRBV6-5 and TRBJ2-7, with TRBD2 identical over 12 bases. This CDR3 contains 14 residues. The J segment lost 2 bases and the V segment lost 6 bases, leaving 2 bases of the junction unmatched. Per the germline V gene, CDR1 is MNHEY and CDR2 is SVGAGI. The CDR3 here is CASRRLAGAYEQYF. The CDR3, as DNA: TGTGCCAGCAGACGACTAGCGGGGGCCTACGAGCAGTACTTC.